The 24 T cell receptor beta chains in this list originate from one sample, sequenced in a study of T cells after yellow fever vaccination. TCRdb reprocessed the 5' RACE reads via MiXCR and lists one record per CDR3 protein. The data show a few hundred thousand distinct CDR3 sequences, under 15% seen once. This specimen was CD4+ T cells sorted from PBMCs, taken 15 days after the yellow fever booster vaccination. These receptor sequences come from a young man who received the YFV17D yellow fever vaccine.

The CDR3 sequence: CASIPGQNTEAFF. The CDR3 DNA reads as TGTGCCAGTATCCCGGGACAGAACACTGAAGCTTTCTTT. The V call is TRBV19, the J call TRBJ1-1; TRBD1 might be the D (6 bases). Trimming shortened V by 7 bases and J by 1 base, and 10 bases separated the two germline ends. Germline CDR1 and CDR2: LNHDA and SQIVND (reference sequence). The CDR3 is 13 amino acids.

This clonotype was recorded a few times. The chain couples TRBV29-1 to TRBJ2-5, with D perhaps TRBD2 (6 bases). V shed 4 bases and J shed 2 bases, with 11 bases lying between them. Germline loops: CDR1 SQVTM, CDR2 ANQGSEA. CDR3 length: 13 amino acids. CDR3 sequence reads: CSVAGVGQETQYF. In nucleotides, the CDR3 is TGCAGCGTTGCGGGGGTCGGACAAGAGACCCAGTACTTC.

Only a few counts were recorded for this clonotype. The CDR3 DNA reads TGTGCCAGCAGCTTAAGTGCGGGGGCCTACAATGAGCAGTTCTTC. Translation gives CASSLSAGAYNEQFF. The chain links TRBV7-2 to TRBJ2-1; TRBD2 matches 7 bases. Germline V gives CDR1 SGHTA, CDR2 FQGNSA. The CDR3 spans 15 residues. Trimming took 2 bases from V and 2 from J; bases not matched to a gene: 3.

V usage is TRBV2 and J usage is TRBJ2-3; no reliable D call. Germline values: CDR1 SNHLY, CDR2 FYNNEI. V lost 6 bases to trimming and J lost 4 bases, with 11 bases between them. The CDR3 covers 13 residues. CDR3 nucleotides: TGTGCCAGCAGCTTACGACCACCAGATACGCAGTATTTT. Translating gives CASSLRPPDTQYF.

The chain carries TRBV5-5 and TRBJ1-3, with D perhaps TRBD1 (5 bases). The germline V gene encodes CDR1 SGHKS and CDR2 YYEKEE (reference sequence). Trimming left V 0 bases short and J 4 bases short, with 8 bases between. This CDR3 is 14 amino acids long. Here the CDR3 reads CASSLERGGNTIYF. The CDR3 bases are TGTGCCAGCAGCTTGGAAAGGGGCGGAAACACCATATATTTT.

The chain combines TRBV4-3 with TRBJ2-3; D could derive from TRBD1 or TRBD2 (5 bases each). Trimming took off 5 bases at V and 8 bases at J, with 20 bases between the two ends. Looked up from germline, CDR1 is LGHNA and CDR2 is YSLEER. The CDR3 runs to 15 residues. CDR3 sequence: CASSSEGLGSGTQYF. CDR3 in DNA: TGCGCCAGCAGCTCAGAGGGGCTAGGGTCGGGTACGCAGTATTTT.

The rearrangement links TRBV9 to TRBJ2-1; TRBD2 might be the D (5 bases). Trimming removed 4 bases at V and 0 bases at J, with 14 bases between. The CDR3 covers 16 residues. From germline, CDR1 is SGDLS and CDR2 YYNGEE. The CDR3 DNA sequence: TGTGCCAGCAGCACTAGGGAAAAAGTCTCCTACAATGAGCAGTTCTTC. Its protein is CASSTREKVSYNEQFF.

This clonotype has a handful of counts. The rearrangement uses TRBV9 and TRBJ2-7; 10 positions match TRBD1. The CDR3 covers 17 residues. Looked up from germline, CDR1 is SGDLS and CDR2 is YYNGEE. The trim removed 0 bases at V and 0 bases at J, leaving 6 bases unmatched. Written as DNA, the CDR3 is TGTGCCAGCAGCGTAGGACAGGGGGCGATCAGCTCCTACGAGCAGTACGTC. It specifies CASSVGQGAISSYEQYV.

This clonotype occurred a few times. The V gene is TRBV6-1, the J gene TRBJ1-1; 11 bases fit TRBD1. The germline V gene has CDR1 MNHNS and CDR2 SASEGT. The CDR3 sequence is 15 residues long. The V gene end was trimmed by 8 bases and the J gene end by 2 bases; junction bases not matched to a gene: 7. CDR3 loop: CASRSGTGGNTEAFF. CDR3 DNA: TGTGCCAGCCGATCCGGGACAGGGGGAAACACTGAAGCTTTCTTT.

This clonotype was detected a few times. The V and J genes are TRBV20-1 and TRBJ1-5; D remains unclear. The germline V gene has CDR1 DFQATT and CDR2 SNEGSKA (reference sequence). The CDR3 is 13 amino acids. V lost 0 bases, J lost 6 bases, and 9 bases lay in between. The CDR3 reads CSARDGGSQPQHF. The CDR3 coding sequence is TGCAGTGCTAGAGATGGTGGGAGTCAGCCCCAGCATTTT.

This clonotype was seen ten or more times. V usage is TRBV25-1 and J usage is TRBJ2-3; 7 bases match TRBD1. Germline CDR1 is MGHDK and CDR2 is SYGVNS. This CDR3 is built from 14 residues. Trimming cost V 5 bases and J 3 bases; bases outside gene matches: 5. The CDR3 DNA reads as TGTGCCAGCAGTAGGGCAGGGGGAACAGATACGCAGTATTTT. It translates to CASSRAGGTDTQYF.

The chain joins TRBV7-8 to TRBJ1-1, with D uncertain. The CDR3 has 17 residues. Looked up from germline, CDR1 is SGHVS and CDR2 is FQNEAQ. Trimming stripped 5 bases from V and 3 bases from J, with 22 bases between. The CDR3 DNA reads TGTGCCAGCAGCCCCCCTCGGGGTTTTATGCGGGACACTGAAGCTTTCTTT. Translated: CASSPPRGFMRDTEAFF.

This clonotype was seen a few times. The CDR3: CASSLIGAAGYTF. CDR3 coding DNA: TGTGCCAGCAGTTTAATCGGGGCAGCTGGCTACACCTTC. The rearrangement uses TRBV27 and TRBJ1-2, with a possible D match to TRBD1 (5 bases). The CDR3 has 13 residues. Trimming pared 2 bases from V and 7 bases from J, leaving 11 bases between. The germline V gene encodes CDR1 MNHEY and CDR2 SMNVEV (reference sequence).

This rearrangement joins TRBV3-1 to TRBJ1-1; no clear D gene. Trimming left V 4 bases short and J 4 bases short, with 10 bases between. Germline V gene sequence: CDR1 LGHDT, CDR2 YNNKEL (reference sequence). The CDR3 is 13 amino acids. Here the CDR3 DNA reads TGTGCCAGCAGCCTTAGTACGGGCACTGAAGCTTTCTTT. This codes for CASSLSTGTEAFF.

The chain uses TRBV7-9 and TRBJ1-1; 7 bases agree with TRBD1. There are 11 residues in the CDR3. The V segment lost 5 bases and the J segment 10 bases; nucleotides outside the gene matches: 4. CDR1 and CDR2 from the germline V gene are SEHNR and FQNEAQ (reference sequence). The CDR3 reads CASSLRGGAFF. Written as DNA, the CDR3 is TGTGCCAGCAGCCTCAGGGGGGGAGCTTTCTTT. Full variable domain (rest looked up from reference TRBV7-9 and TRBJ1-1): DTGVSQNPRHKITKRGQNVTFRCDPISEHNRLYWYRQTLGQGPEFLTYFQNEAQLEKSRLLSDRFSAERPKGSFSTLEIQRTEQGDSAMYLCASSLRGGAFFGQGTRLTVV.

The chain links TRBV20-1 to TRBJ1-4, with D unclear. This CDR3 region has 14 residues. Germline V gene sequence: CDR1 DFQATT, CDR2 SNEGSKA (reference sequence). Trimming stripped 0 bases from V and 8 bases from J, with 13 bases between. CDR3 nucleotides: TGCAGTGCTAGAGATAATCGGGGAACGGAAAAACTGTTTTTT. It is translated as CSARDNRGTEKLFF.

The rearrangement links TRBV6-1 to TRBJ1-5; 7 bases agree with TRBD1. The CDR3 consists of 15 residues. Germline values: CDR1 MNHNS, CDR2 SASEGT. Trimming removed 3 bases from V and 6 bases from J; junction bases left unmatched: 8. The CDR3 DNA is TGTGCCAGCAGTGACTACAGGGGATACGGTCAGCCCCAGCATTTT. This codes for CASSDYRGYGQPQHF.

The chain joins TRBV4-2 to TRBJ1-1; a weak D match, TRBD1 (6 bases). The CDR3 sequence is 17 residues long. The germline gives CDR1 LGHNA, CDR2 YNFKEQ. The V end was cut by 0 bases, the J end by 1 base, with 15 bases between. CDR3 amino acids: CASSQDRRGMGNTEAFF. The CDR3 region has the DNA TGTGCCAGCAGCCAAGATCGGAGGGGGATGGGGAACACTGAAGCTTTCTTT.

In its sample, this clonotype was seen a few times. This chain connects TRBV24-1 to TRBJ1-1; perhaps TRBD1 as D (5 bases). CDR3 length: 13 residues. The V gene's germline CDR1 is KGHDR and CDR2 SFDVKD. V was cut by 4 bases and J by 7 bases, with 12 bases left in between. Here the CDR3 DNA reads TGTGCCACCAGTGACTCCGGGACGTTTGAAGCTTTCTTT. Translation: CATSDSGTFEAFF.

This clonotype was observed a handful of times. The rearrangement uses TRBV5-1 and TRBJ2-1; 8 bases agree with TRBD1. V shed 9 bases and J 4 bases; nucleotides not matched to a gene: 9. Germline V lookup: CDR1 SGHRS, CDR2 YFSETQ. CDR3 size: 14 residues. The CDR3, as DNA: TGCGCCACTGGACAGGGACCGGCGTACAATGAGCAGTTCTTC. Translating it yields CATGQGPAYNEQFF.

The V and J genes are TRBV20-1 and TRBJ2-3; 8 bases are shared with TRBD1. The length of the CDR3 is 15 residues. The V segment lost 5 bases and the J segment 4 bases; nucleotides outside the gene matches: 11. In germline, CDR1 is DFQATT, CDR2 SNEGSKA (reference sequence). The CDR3 region is CSAGRQGSGADTQYF. CDR3 in DNA: TGCAGTGCTGGGAGACAGGGGTCGGGGGCAGATACGCAGTATTTT.

The table lists this clonotype with many counts. The gene calls are TRBV29-1 and TRBJ2-3; no clear D. The germline V gene encodes CDR1 SQVTM and CDR2 ANQGSEA. This CDR3 is built from 19 residues. V was trimmed by 3 bases and J by 2 bases, leaving 27 bases between them. Here the CDR3 reads CSVEVRELRRQQVTDTQYF. The CDR3 nucleotides read TGCAGCGTTGAGGTCCGCGAGTTAAGGCGCCAGCAGGTCACAGATACGCAGTATTTT.

The chain uses TRBV7-9 and TRBJ1-1; weak D call: TRBD1 (5 bases). Trimming took off 5 bases at V and 11 bases at J, with 15 bases between the two ends. Germline V CDR1 and CDR2: SEHNR, FQNEAQ (reference sequence). The CDR3 is 12 residues long. This chain's CDR3 is CASSADPGPAFF. The CDR3 DNA follows: TGTGCCAGCAGCGCCGACCCGGGACCCGCTTTCTTT.

This sequence joins TRBV12-5 and TRBJ2-7, with TRBD2 identical over 10 bases. V shed 0 bases and J 2 bases; nucleotides not matched to a gene: 10. The CDR3 is 18 residues long. Germline loops: CDR1 LGHNT, CDR2 FRNRAP. The chain's CDR3 is CASGLVRTSGFIPYEQYF. The CDR3 DNA reads TGTGCTAGTGGTTTGGTAAGGACTAGCGGATTCATCCCCTACGAGCAGTACTTC.